Listed below are T cell receptor beta chains from one sample, sequenced in a study of low-dose radiotherapy and immunotherapy resistance in tumors. TCRdb itself ran the reads through MiXCR, one entry per CDR3 protein. The sample includes more than 70,000 distinct CDR3 sequences, less than 35% of them seen just once. Sequenced here: PBMCs, sampled before treatment. These receptors all come from a female donor with ovarian cancer. The CDR3 runs from the conserved cysteine through the conserved F or W. The order of the fields is J gene, D gene, V gene, clone size, CDR3 protein, CDR3 DNA. D genes are given only for firm matches. Expanded clones are given a class, and other clones once, few, many or no size at all.

TRBJ1-1,NA,TRBV19,few,CASSTPSLSEAFF,TGTGCCAGTAGTACCCCTAGTCTGTCTGAAGCTTTCTTT
TRBJ2-3,TRBD1,TRBV6-5,many,CASSRTGVETDTQYF,TGTGCCAGCAGTCGGACAGGGGTTGAGACAGATACGCAGTATTTT
TRBJ1-1,NA,TRBV28,medium-sized,CASSKQWRGTEAFF,TGTGCCAGCAGTAAGCAGTGGCGGGGGACTGAAGCTTTCTTT
TRBJ2-7,TRBD1,TRBV20-1,many,CSARAFTLDRSNEQYF,TGCAGTGCTAGAGCCTTCACCTTGGACAGGTCAAACGAGCAGTACTTC
TRBJ2-5,TRBD1,TRBV15,NA,CATSTDRGLTETQYF,TGTGCCACCAGCACAGACAGGGGGCTCACAGAGACCCAGTACTTC
TRBJ2-5,NA,TRBV5-6,many,CASRRERTQYF,TGTGCCAGCAGGCGGGAACGGACCCAGTACTTC
TRBJ2-2,TRBD2,TRBV12-3/TRBV12-4,NA,CVSSLGTSSVGELFF,TGTGTCAGCAGTTTGGGGACTAGCAGCGTCGGGGAGCTGTTTTTT
TRBJ1-5,NA,TRBV5-6,NA,CASSLGQGNNQPQHF,TGTGCCAGCAGCTTGGGGCAGGGTAACAATCAGCCCCAGCATTTT
TRBJ2-2,NA,TRBV14,many,CASSLGPGELFF,TGTGCCAGCAGCCTAGGTCCGGGGGAGCTGTTTTTT
TRBJ1-1,NA,TRBV6-2/TRBV6-3,many,CASTTVNTEAFF,TGTGCCAGCACCACAGTGAACACTGAAGCTTTCTTT
TRBJ1-2,NA,TRBV4-3,many,CASSQDLTVGGGYTF,TGCGCCAGCAGCCAAGATTTAACAGTGGGAGGCGGCTACACCTTC
TRBJ2-7,TRBD2,TRBV6-6,few,CASLLAGLHYEQYF,TGTGCCAGCCTCCTAGCGGGGCTACACTACGAGCAGTACTTC
TRBJ2-1,TRBD1,TRBV5-6,many,CASSWNAHGTGPNEQFF,TGTGCCAGCAGCTGGAACGCCCACGGGACAGGGCCAAATGAGCAGTTCTTC
TRBJ1-1,NA,TRBV5-1,many,CASSAPGNMNTEAFF,TGCGCCAGCAGCGCCCCCGGGAACATGAACACTGAAGCTTTCTTT
TRBJ1-2,TRBD1,TRBV6-2/TRBV6-3,many,CASKKDRVGSGYTF,TGTGCCAGCAAAAAGGACAGGGTGGGGTCTGGCTACACCTTC
TRBJ1-2,TRBD1,TRBV7-2,NA,CASSQDRVPNYGYTF,TGTGCCAGCAGCCAAGACAGGGTTCCTAACTATGGCTACACCTTC
TRBJ1-2,NA,TRBV29-1,many,CSVSPGNYGYTF,TGCAGCGTCTCCCCGGGCAACTATGGCTACACCTTC
TRBJ2-5,TRBD2,TRBV19,NA,CASSLQTSGSYNEQYF,TGTGCCAGTAGCCTCCAGACTAGCGGGTCTTACAATGAGCAGTACTTC
TRBJ2-1,NA,TRBV6-6,NA,CASKVGIGEQFF,TGTGCCAGCAAGGTTGGGATTGGTGAGCAGTTCTTC
TRBJ1-1,NA,TRBV12-3/TRBV12-4,few,CASNVLGGGTEAFF,TGTGCCAGCAACGTCCTCGGGGGGGGGACTGAAGCTTTCTTT
TRBJ2-3,TRBD1,TRBV5-1,many,CASRLWDSAADTQYF,TGCGCCAGCAGACTTTGGGACAGTGCGGCAGATACGCAGTATTTT
TRBJ2-7,NA,TRBV19,many,CASTFSESTSGTYEQYF,TGTGCCAGTACCTTCAGTGAATCAACGAGCGGCACCTACGAGCAGTACTTC
TRBJ1-1,TRBD1,TRBV6-2/TRBV6-3,many,CASSNRGQGKQAFF,TGTGCCAGCAGTAATAGGGGACAGGGGAAGCAAGCTTTCTTT
TRBJ1-6,NA,TRBV19,many,CASSRATWGDSPLHF,TGTGCCAGTAGTAGGGCCACTTGGGGCGATTCACCCCTCCACTTT
TRBJ2-7,NA,TRBV28,NA,CASSLGRGRPHEQYF,TGTGCCAGCAGTTTGGGTAGGGGCAGACCTCACGAGCAGTACTTC
TRBJ1-2,NA,TRBV7-2,many,CASSLGPSPHYGYTF,TGTGCCAGCAGCTTAGGCCCCTCGCCTCACTATGGCTACACCTTC
TRBJ1-4,NA,TRBV6-8,many,CASSYQQGNEKLFF,TGTGCCAGCAGTTACCAACAGGGTAATGAAAAACTGTTTTTT
TRBJ2-7,NA,TRBV7-8,many,CASSRNRNNPTALTYEQYF,TGTGCCAGCAGCCGTAACCGAAACAATCCCACAGCATTGACCTACGAGCAGTACTTC
TRBJ2-7,TRBD2,TRBV4-3,many,CASSQDRTGGLDEQYF,TGCGCCAGCAGCCAAGATAGAACGGGAGGGCTTGACGAGCAGTACTTC
TRBJ2-1,TRBD2,TRBV2,NA,CASSQGLARYNEQFF,TGTGCCAGCAGTCAGGGACTAGCACGCTACAATGAGCAGTTCTTC
TRBJ2-5,NA,TRBV24-1,many,CATSDLTGLEETQYF,TGTGCCACCAGTGATTTGACAGGGCTAGAAGAGACCCAGTACTTC
TRBJ2-2,NA,TRBV24-1,many,CATKEDSTGELFF,TGTGCCACCAAAGAGGATTCGACCGGGGAGCTGTTTTTT
TRBJ1-4,TRBD1,TRBV6-6,many,CASSYSLTGGNEKLFF,TGTGCCAGCAGTTACTCTTTGACAGGGGGCAATGAAAAACTGTTTTTT
TRBJ2-1,TRBD1,TRBV29-1,many,CSVEDHGTPRQGAYNEQFF,TGCAGCGTTGAAGATCACGGGACCCCCCGGCAGGGGGCCTACAATGAGCAGTTCTTC
TRBJ2-2,NA,TRBV12-3/TRBV12-4,few,CASRPAGSLAGELFF,TGTGCCAGCAGGCCGGCGGGGTCTCTGGCCGGGGAGCTGTTTTTT
TRBJ1-1,NA,TRBV28,many,CASSKNGRKNTEAFF,TGTGCCAGCAGTAAAAACGGACGGAAAAACACTGAAGCTTTCTTT
TRBJ1-2,NA,TRBV2,few,CASSEARNYGYTF,TGTGCCAGCAGTGAAGCAAGAAACTATGGCTACACCTTC
TRBJ2-1,NA,TRBV5-1,NA,CASSRGTAQSEQFF,TGCGCCAGCAGCAGAGGGACTGCTCAGTCTGAGCAGTTCTTC
TRBJ2-7,NA,TRBV6-1,many,CASSESAGIYEQYF,TGTGCCAGCAGTGAATCGGCCGGTATCTACGAGCAGTACTTC
TRBJ2-2,TRBD2,TRBV5-1,many,CASSLNTGGDTGELFF,TGCGCCAGCAGCTTGAATACGGGGGGGGACACCGGGGAGCTGTTTTTT
TRBJ2-1,TRBD2,TRBV20-1,NA,CSAGRPSGGVYNEQFF,TGCAGTGCTGGAAGACCAAGCGGGGGAGTCTACAATGAGCAGTTCTTC
TRBJ1-3,NA,TRBV5-1,many,CASSHPATGPSGNTIYF,TGCGCCAGCAGCCACCCCGCAACAGGTCCCTCTGGAAACACCATATATTTT
TRBJ1-6,NA,TRBV7-8,many,CASSLTGTRNNSPLHF,TGTGCCAGCAGCTTAACGGGGACCCGAAATAATTCACCCCTCCACTTT
TRBJ2-1,TRBD2,TRBV7-9,NA,CASSLGLAGGPRYNEQFF,TGTGCCAGCAGCTTAGGGCTAGCGGGAGGGCCGCGGTACAATGAGCAGTTCTTC
TRBJ2-7,NA,TRBV20-1,many,CSASARQGGRGYEQYF,TGCAGTGCTAGTGCCCGACAGGGAGGACGAGGGTACGAGCAGTACTTC